This TCR beta chain was sequenced during a study of shared clonotypes between healthy human individuals. Study-level findings and limits: Exclusively blood specimens were collected; tissue repertoires likely differ. A small donor pool kept down the genetic and exposure-history diversity that was represented.

Notes on this clone: The antigen is not known.

How the authors handled the data: Filtering was not the same, since immunoSEQ gave junction-only sequences without quality scores. Only in-frame clones appear in the TCRdb table, and some are missing; sequencing was by immunoSEQ multiplex PCR. Clone size and V and J calls were adopted from that table, with D and trimming inferred from the DNA. Of 450,000 or so clones listed, around 77% are singletons. The V end lost 4 bases, the J end lost 7 bases, and 16 bases lay between the germline ends. Per germline, CDR1 SQVTM and CDR2 ANQGSEA. The CDR3 contains 13 residues. The donors, all of them Caucasian adults, lived in Nashville, Tennessee.

This rearrangement joins TRBV29-1 to TRBJ1-1; no firm D call. This receptor was taken from a woman aged 35 to 49 in good health. Some clones in this sample may be carry-over from other donors' samples. The source material was PBMCs. CDR3 nucleotides: TGCAGCGTTGTCAGCTCTGCGTCCTTTGAAGCTTTCTTT. It yields the protein CSVVSSASFEAFF.